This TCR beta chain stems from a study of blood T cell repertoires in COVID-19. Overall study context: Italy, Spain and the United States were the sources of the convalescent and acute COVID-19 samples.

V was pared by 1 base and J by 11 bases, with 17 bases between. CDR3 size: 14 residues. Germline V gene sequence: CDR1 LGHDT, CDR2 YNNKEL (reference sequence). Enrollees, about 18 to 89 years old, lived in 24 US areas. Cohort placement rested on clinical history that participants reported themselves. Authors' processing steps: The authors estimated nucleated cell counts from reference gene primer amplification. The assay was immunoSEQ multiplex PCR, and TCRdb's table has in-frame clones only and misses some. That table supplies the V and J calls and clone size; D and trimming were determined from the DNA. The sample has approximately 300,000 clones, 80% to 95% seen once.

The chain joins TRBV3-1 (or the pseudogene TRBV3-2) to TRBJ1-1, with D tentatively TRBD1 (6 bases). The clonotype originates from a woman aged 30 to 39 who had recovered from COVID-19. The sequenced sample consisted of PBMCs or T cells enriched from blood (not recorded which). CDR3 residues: CASSQGGEGEGAFF. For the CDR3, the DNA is TGTGCCAGCAGCCAAGGAGGTGAGGGGGAAGGGGCTTTCTTT.